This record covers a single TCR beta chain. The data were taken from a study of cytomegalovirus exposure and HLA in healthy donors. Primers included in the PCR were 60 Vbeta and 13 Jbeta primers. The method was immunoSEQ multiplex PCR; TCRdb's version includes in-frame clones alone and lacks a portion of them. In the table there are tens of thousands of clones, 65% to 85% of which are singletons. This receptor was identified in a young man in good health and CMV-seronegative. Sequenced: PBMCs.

The CDR3 is CASRWTARASYGYTF. The CDR3 DNA reads TGTGCCAGCAGGTGGACAGCCAGGGCTAGCTATGGCTACACCTTC. V usage is TRBV6-5 and J usage is TRBJ1-2, with D perhaps matching TRBD1 (6 bases). Germline-derived CDR1 and CDR2 are MNHEY and SVGAGI. The CDR3 length is 15 residues. V was cut by 6 bases and J by 4 bases, with 18 bases left in between.